This is a list of T cell receptor beta chains from one sample in a study of cytomegalovirus exposure and HLA in healthy donors. TCRdb keeps only in-frame clones here, not all; method: immunoSEQ multiplex PCR. The repertoire holds over 85,000 clones, approximately 83% seen once, with about 1.8% in the top ten. The sequenced sample consisted of PBMCs. These receptors came from a middle-aged man in good health and CMV-seronegative. CDR3s include the opening cysteine and the closing phenylalanine or tryptophan. D genes are given only for firm matches. Clone size is shown for a subset of rows, as once, few, many or a class of expanded clone.

TRBD1	TRBV2	TRBJ1-4	NA	CASSGNRGTGEKLFF	TGTGCCAGCAGTGGTAACAGGGGGACGGGTGAAAAACTGTTTTTT
TRBD1	TRBV18	TRBJ1-6	NA	CASSQQGGNSPLHF	TGTGCCAGCTCGCAACAGGGGGGTAATTCACCCCTCCACTTT
NA	TRBV19	TRBJ1-3	NA	CASSVGQTGNTIYF	TGTGCCAGTAGTGTGGGACAAACTGGAAACACCATATATTTT
NA	TRBV10-3	TRBJ1-5	NA	CATGATDQPQHF	TGTGCCACAGGCGCGACCGATCAGCCCCAGCATTTT
TRBD1	TRBV6-6	TRBJ1-2	NA	CASSQGQGFDYGYTF	TGTGCCAGCAGTCAGGGACAGGGGTTCGACTATGGCTACACCTTC
TRBD1	TRBV5-1	TRBJ1-1	once	CASSLQGAPSNTEAFF	TGCGCCAGCAGCCTACAGGGGGCGCCGTCCAACACTGAAGCTTTCTTT
NA	TRBV27	TRBJ1-1	NA	CASSYTLGGTEAFF	TGTGCCAGCAGTTACACCCTCGGGGGCACTGAAGCTTTCTTT
TRBD1	TRBV27	TRBJ2-4	NA	CASGYGQGAAKNIQYF	TGTGCCAGCGGGTATGGACAGGGGGCGGCCAAAAACATTCAGTACTTC
NA	TRBV5-4	TRBJ1-1	NA	CASSSSGLNTEAFF	TGTGCCAGCAGCTCATCAGGGCTGAACACTGAAGCTTTCTTT
TRBD1	TRBV2	TRBJ1-1	NA	CASLGQLMNTEAFF	TGTGCCAGCCTGGGACAGCTTATGAACACTGAAGCTTTCTTT
NA	TRBV4-3	TRBJ1-2	NA	CASSQDTGYEYGYTF	TGCGCCAGCAGCCAAGACACAGGGTACGAGTATGGCTACACCTTC
TRBD2	TRBV9	TRBJ2-3	NA	CASSSFTSVGTDTQYF	TGTGCCAGCAGCTCCTTCACTAGCGTTGGCACAGATACGCAGTATTTT
NA	TRBV21-1	TRBJ2-3	NA	CASSKEWRGSSTDTQYF	TGTGCCAGCAGCAAAGAGTGGCGGGGATCTAGCACAGATACGCAGTATTTT
NA	TRBV28	TRBJ2-7	NA	CASSGVQPSDEQYF	TGTGCCAGCAGCGGGGTACAACCCTCTGACGAGCAGTACTTC
NA	TRBV6-1	TRBJ1-1	NA	CASSLLENTEAFF	TGTGCCAGCAGTTTACTAGAGAACACTGAAGCTTTCTTT
NA	TRBV6-6	TRBJ1-1	few	CASKLLDSTEAFF	TGTGCCAGCAAGTTATTGGACAGCACTGAAGCTTTCTTT
NA	TRBV2	TRBJ2-1	NA	CASSDRYNEQFF	TGTGCCAGCAGTGACAGGTACAATGAGCAGTTCTTC
TRBD1	TRBV5-4	TRBJ1-4	NA	CASSSTGVANEKLFF	TGTGCCAGCAGCTCCACAGGGGTCGCGAATGAAAAACTGTTTTTT
NA	TRBV4-2	TRBJ1-6	NA	CASSQDRQKVGSPLHF	TGTGCCAGCAGCCAAGATCGACAAAAGGTTGGGTCACCCCTCCACTTT
NA	TRBV2	TRBJ2-3	NA	CASSLNRADTQYF	TGTGCCAGCAGCCTCAACCGCGCAGATACGCAGTATTTT
NA	TRBV14	TRBJ1-2	NA	CASSQELQGSWFGGYTF	TGTGCCAGCAGCCAAGAACTTCAGGGATCTTGGTTTGGTGGCTACACCTTC
TRBD2	TRBV23-1	TRBJ2-7	NA	CASRPSGLAGKFGESYEQYF	TGCGCCAGCAGACCCTCGGGACTAGCGGGGAAATTCGGGGAATCCTACGAGCAGTACTTC
NA	TRBV6-5	TRBJ1-4	NA	CASRPGISNEKLFF	TGTGCCAGCCGACCAGGGATCTCTAATGAAAAACTGTTTTTT
TRBD2	TRBV7-7	TRBJ2-1	NA	CASSRGLADNEQFF	TGTGCCAGCAGCCGGGGACTAGCGGACAATGAGCAGTTCTTC
NA	TRBV5-6	TRBJ2-5	NA	CASSPSRRETQYF	TGTGCCAGCAGCCCGTCCCGGAGAGAGACCCAGTACTTC
NA	TRBV30	TRBJ2-7	NA	CAWSVSVELYF	TGTGCCTGGAGTGTAAGTGTGGAGCTCTACTTC
TRBD2	TRBV7-3	TRBJ2-3	NA	CASSLTRGGSSTDTQYF	TGTGCCAGCAGCTTAACGCGGGGGGGGTCCAGCACAGATACGCAGTATTTT
TRBD1	TRBV29-1	TRBJ1-2	few	CSVAPRDRGGYTF	TGCAGCGTCGCCCCCCGGGACAGGGGAGGATACACCTTC
TRBD1	TRBV29-1	TRBJ2-3	NA	CSALTGVGTDTQYF	TGCAGCGCGCTGACAGGGGTTGGCACAGATACGCAGTATTTT
NA	TRBV10-3	TRBJ1-1	NA	CAISESTGNTEAFF	TGTGCCATCAGTGAGTCGACTGGGAACACTGAAGCTTTCTTT
NA	TRBV19	TRBJ2-5	NA	CASSNSGETQYF	TGTGCCAGTAGTAACTCCGGGGAGACCCAGTACTTC
NA	TRBV28	TRBJ1-4	few	CASSLGAANEKLFF	TGTGCCAGCAGTTTAGGGGCAGCTAATGAAAAACTGTTTTTT
NA	TRBV6-5	TRBJ1-1	few	CASSYSAFTGDTEAFF	TGTGCCAGCAGTTACTCTGCGTTTACGGGTGACACTGAAGCTTTCTTT
NA	TRBV6-1	TRBJ1-5	NA	CASSDPQGSNQPQHF	TGTGCCAGCAGTGATCCCCAGGGTAGCAATCAGCCCCAGCATTTT
TRBD1	TRBV6-5	TRBJ2-1	few	CASSSGTGGHEQFF	TGTGCCAGCAGCAGCGGGACAGGGGGACATGAGCAGTTCTTC
NA	TRBV9	TRBJ2-7	NA	CASSAMFQGSEQYF	TGTGCCAGCAGCGCAATGTTCCAGGGCAGCGAGCAGTACTTC
NA	TRBV29-1	TRBJ1-2	NA	CSVEPRGLLGYTF	TGCAGCGTTGAACCCAGGGGTTTGCTTGGCTACACCTTC